In this sample, the clone carrying this TCR beta chain turned up many times. The source of the sample is a study of metastatic and nonmetastatic thyroid tumors. Study-level background: Repertoires of blood and of tissue (tumor or nodule) from malignant and benign thyroid patients were compared.

Per the original data handling: Building a distant-metastasis classifier for papillary thyroid cancer drew on CDR3 differences across clinicopathological groups. TCRdb re-analyzed the PCR reads through MiXCR. V and J calls and clone size were set by TCRdb, not the authors. The sample lists about 13,000 clones; approximately 23% were seen once. The CDR3 loop spans 17 amino acids. Germline CDR1 reads MGHRA; CDR2 reads YSYEKL. With V trimmed by 3 bases and J by 5 bases, 9 bases remained unmatched. Treatment of any kind had been given to no patient before thyroid surgery. The J gene is TRBJ2-1, the V gene TRBV4-1; TRBD2 agrees at 11 bases. The sequence was obtained from a female donor with papillary thyroid cancer or a benign thyroid nodule (not recorded which). Some clones in this sample may be carry-over from other donors' samples. Material: adjacent normal tissue. The CDR3 region is CASSQAPGTSGNNEQFF. The CDR3 nucleotides are TGCGCCAGCAGCCAGGCACCCGGGACTAGCGGTAACAATGAGCAGTTCTTC.